This entry lists 32 T cell receptor beta chains sequenced from one sample in a study of metastatic and nonmetastatic thyroid tumors. TCRdb re-clonotyped the PCR reads through MiXCR. The table shows 15,000 to 20,000 clones, with around 22% occurring only once. There were no patients who had received any treatment before thyroid surgery. The sample comprised adjacent normal tissue. The source of these receptors is a female donor with papillary thyroid cancer or a benign thyroid nodule (not recorded which). Some clones in this sample may be carry-over from other donors' samples.

About this clone itself: Since a much larger clone is just one base distant, this may be a read error. Other DNA sequences within the sample encode an identical CDR3. The chain carries TRBV12-5 and TRBJ1-3, with D tentatively TRBD1 (5 bases). The CDR3 extends over 13 amino acids. Germline V CDR1 and CDR2: LGHNT, FRNRAP. The chain's CDR3 is CASGRDSGNTIYF. The CDR3 nucleotides are TGTGCTAGTGGGAGGGACTCTGGAAATACCATATATTTT.

Only a few counts were recorded for this clone. V gene TRBV7-2 combines with J gene TRBJ1-2; tentative D call: TRBD1 (5 bases). CDR1 SGHTA and CDR2 FQGNSA come from the germline V gene. The CDR3 has 14 amino acids. Trimming stripped 2 bases from V and 5 bases from J, with 12 bases between. This chain's CDR3 is CASSLYQGTYGYTF. The CDR3 nucleotides read TGTGCCAGCAGCTTATATCAGGGCACTTATGGCTACACCTTC.

The CDR3 DNA sequence: TGCGCCAGCAGCCAAGCCGACAGCCGCGGCTACACCTTC. It translates to CASSQADSRGYTF. The chain combines TRBV4-1 with TRBJ1-2; tentative D call: TRBD1 (5 bases). The ends were cut back, 1 base at V and 8 bases at J, with 11 bases in the middle. This CDR3 spans 13 amino acids. The germline V gene has CDR1 MGHRA and CDR2 YSYEKL.

V is TRBV12-3 or TRBV12-4 and J is TRBJ2-3; D might be TRBD2 (6 bases). The length of the CDR3 is 14 residues. Between the trimmed V and J ends, which lost 6 bases and 6 bases, there was a span of 16 bases. This CDR3 is CASSQVLALDTQYF. In nucleotides, the CDR3 is TGTGCCAGCAGCCAAGTACTAGCTCTGGATACGCAGTATTTT.

In this sample, this clone turned up a few times. This chain connects TRBV19 to TRBJ1-5; D call uncertain. V gave up 6 bases and J gave up 3 bases, with 6 bases separating them. This CDR3 region has 12 residues. Germline CDR1 and CDR2: LNHDA and SQIVND (reference sequence). Written as DNA, the CDR3 is TGTGCCAGTAGGTGGTACAATCAGCCCCAGCATTTT. Residues: CASRWYNQPQHF.

This clone was seen only a few times. V is TRBV27 and J is TRBJ2-2; TRBD1 matches 10 bases. CDR3 length equals 17 residues. J lost 3 bases, V lost 6 bases, and 10 bases had no gene match. CDR1 MNHEY and CDR2 SMNVEV come from the germline V gene (reference sequence). CDR3 bases: TGTGCCAGCAGGTTAGGGAGACAGGGGGCAGACACCGGGGAGCTGTTTTTT. Amino acid sequence: CASRLGRQGADTGELFF.

This clone was seen a few times. This chain uses TRBV2 with TRBJ2-7; D gene uncertain. The V and J ends lost 2 bases and 3 bases respectively, with 14 bases between them. CDR1 and CDR2 (germline): SNHLY, FYNNEI. This CDR3 is built from 15 residues. CDR3 in amino acids: CASSEMGLQYYEQYF. Here the CDR3 DNA reads TGTGCCAGCAGTGAAATGGGTCTACAATACTACGAGCAGTACTTC.

This chain links TRBV20-1 with TRBJ1-1, with D maybe TRBD1 (5 bases). V shed 5 bases and J shed 1 base, with 5 bases lying between them. The length of the CDR3 is 11 residues. The V gene's germline CDR1 is DFQATT and CDR2 SNEGSKA (reference sequence). The CDR3 coding sequence is TGCAGTGCTGGACAGAACACTGAAGCTTTCTTT. Translation gives CSAGQNTEAFF.

This clone was recorded a few times. The V gene is TRBV6-1, the J gene TRBJ2-3; D might be TRBD2 (6 bases). V was cut by 6 bases and J by 3 bases, with 13 bases left in between. Germline V gene lookup returns CDR1 MNHNS and CDR2 SASEGT. CDR3 length: 14 residues. CDR3 nucleotides: TGTGCCAGCAGAATGGGGGGTCCGACAGATACGCAGTATTTT. Its translation: CASRMGGPTDTQYF.

The CDR3 DNA sequence: TGTGCCAGCAGTTTAGCCAGTAGCGGTCCATATACCCAGTACTTC. Translated, it gives CASSLASSGPYTQYF. The rearrangement links TRBV12-3 or TRBV12-4 to TRBJ2-5; a possible D gene is TRBD2 (6 bases). The CDR3 spans 15 residues. V was clipped by 0 bases and J by 8 bases, with 16 bases between them.

In this sample, this clone turned up a few times. V is TRBV20-1 and J is TRBJ1-6, with a possible D match to TRBD1 (5 bases). CDR1 DFQATT and CDR2 SNEGSKA come from the germline V gene (reference sequence). The CDR3 runs 16 residues. The V and J ends lost 1 base and 6 bases respectively, with 16 bases between them. As DNA, the CDR3 is TGCAGTGCTAGAGGCGGGAGGGGCAAAGTTAATTCACCCCTCCACTTT. Translation: CSARGGRGKVNSPLHF.

This clone was recorded a few times. A junction boundary mismatches the germline segment, possibly from a read error. The chain combines TRBV6-1 with TRBJ2-5; D possibly matches TRBD1 or TRBD2 (6 bases each). In germline, CDR1 is MNHNS, CDR2 SASEGT. CDR3 size: 13 residues. CDR3 region: CASRQGGTDTHYF. In DNA form, the CDR3 reads TGTGCCAGCAGACAGGGCGGGACGGATACCCATTACTTC.

Many counts were recorded for this clone. The chain joins TRBV10-3 to TRBJ1-6, with 7 bases aligning to TRBD1. Germline V gives CDR1 ENHRY, CDR2 SYGVKD. The CDR3 is made up of 15 amino acids. After removal of 4 bases from V and 4 bases from J, the junction contained 4 bases not matched to a gene. CDR3 bases: TGTGCCATCAGTGCTGGGACAGCTTATAATTCACCCCTCCACTTT. The encoded protein is CAISAGTAYNSPLHF.

A few counts support this clone. This sequence joins TRBV7-9 and TRBJ1-1; D not certain. V lost 5 bases to trimming and J lost 7 bases, with 11 bases between them. From germline, CDR1 is SEHNR and CDR2 FQNEAQ (reference sequence). The CDR3 spans 12 residues. DNA for the CDR3: TGTGCCAGCAGCGCAACACCTATTGAAGCTTTCTTT. Translation gives CASSATPIEAFF.

The V gene is TRBV12-3 or TRBV12-4, the J gene TRBJ1-2; weak D call: TRBD1 (6 bases). Trimming removed 8 bases from V and 1 base from J, with 11 bases in between. This CDR3 has 13 residues. CDR3 sequence (DNA): TGTGCCAGCGGTCGGACAGTTAACTATGGCTACACCTTC. Protein sequence: CASGRTVNYGYTF.

The CDR3 region is CASSEAYSSYNEQFF. In nucleotides, the CDR3 is TGTGCCAGCAGTGAAGCTTATAGCTCCTACAATGAGCAGTTCTTC. The rearrangement links TRBV6-1 to TRBJ2-1; no clear D. The CDR3 length is 15 residues. Germline CDR1 MNHNS, CDR2 SASEGT. V lost 0 bases, J lost 0 bases, and 6 bases lay in between.

V usage is TRBV30 and J usage is TRBJ1-5; 7 nucleotides match TRBD1. CDR3 size: 14 residues. V lost 0 bases to trimming and J lost 5 bases; unmatched junction nucleotides: 4. Per germline, CDR1 GTSNPN and CDR2 SVGIG (reference sequence). The CDR3 loop is CAWSVLRGHQPQHF. The CDR3 nucleotides are TGTGCCTGGAGTGTATTAAGGGGGCATCAGCCCCAGCATTTT.

This clone was counted only a few times. This rearrangement joins TRBV6-9 to TRBJ2-1; 7 bases agree with TRBD2. The germline V gene has CDR1 MNHGY and CDR2 SVAAGI. The CDR3 totals 16 residues. V trimming: 0 bases; J trimming: 1 base; junction bases outside the gene matches: 3. CDR3 sequence: CASSYSAGLSYNEQFF. The DNA of the CDR3 is TGTGCCAGCAGTTATTCAGCGGGGTTGTCCTACAATGAGCAGTTCTTC.

This clone was found once. V and J are TRBV2 and TRBJ2-7, with 9 bases matching TRBD2. Losses at the gene ends were 7 bases for V and 4 bases for J; bases not matched to a gene: 11. CDR3 length equals 15 residues. The germline V gene has CDR1 SNHLY and CDR2 FYNNEI. CDR3 coding DNA: TGTGCCAGCATGAGGGTAGCGGGAGTATCTTACGAGCAGTACTTC. Translated: CASMRVAGVSYEQYF.

This clone was seen more than once but under ten times. The chain combines TRBV18 with TRBJ1-2, with a weak D call TRBD1 (6 bases). The CDR3 runs 15 residues. In germline, CDR1 is KGHSH, CDR2 LQKENI. Trimming removed 3 bases from V and 2 bases from J, with 13 bases in between. The CDR3 spells CASSPAGARNYGYTF. The CDR3 nucleotides read TGTGCCAGCTCACCCGCAGGGGCCCGGAACTATGGCTACACCTTC.

The table lists this clone with a few counts. The V call is TRBV19, the J call TRBJ2-7; TRBD2 aligns across 10 bases. V was pared by 2 bases and J by 6 bases, with 7 bases of the junction left unmatched. The CDR3 loop spans 15 amino acids. Per germline, CDR1 LNHDA and CDR2 SQIVND (reference sequence). CDR3 loop: CASSIKRGGLSEQYF. The CDR3 region has the DNA TGTGCCAGTAGTATAAAGCGGGGGGGTTTAAGCGAGCAGTACTTC. Using reference TRBV19 and TRBJ2-7 for the parts outside the CDR3, the full variable domain is DGGITQSPKYLFRKEGQNVTLSCEQNLNHDAMYWYRQDPGQGLRLIYYSQIVNDFQKGDIAEGYSVSREKKESFPLTVTSAQKNPTAFYLCASSIKRGGLSEQYFGPGTRLTVT.

The rearrangement joins TRBV3-1 to TRBJ2-5; D might be TRBD1 or TRBD2, each matching 5 bases. The ends were cut back, 3 bases at V and 5 bases at J, with 7 bases in the middle. There are 12 residues in the CDR3. Germline loops: CDR1 LGHDT, CDR2 YNNKEL (reference sequence). Here the CDR3 reads CASSQGEETQYF. The CDR3 nucleotides are TGTGCCAGCAGCCAGGGGGAGGAGACCCAGTACTTC.

The chain combines TRBV5-1 with TRBJ1-5; D ambiguous. Per the germline V gene, CDR1 is SGHRS and CDR2 is YFSETQ. The CDR3 consists of 13 residues. Trimming took off 0 bases at V and 7 bases at J, with 8 bases between the two ends. The CDR3 spells CASSLGPIQPQHF. The CDR3 nucleotides are TGCGCCAGCAGCTTGGGCCCGATCCAGCCCCAGCATTTT.

The chain combines TRBV19 with TRBJ2-7, with D possibly being TRBD1 (5 bases). The germline gives CDR1 LNHDA, CDR2 SQIVND (reference sequence). Between the trimmed V and J ends, which lost 3 bases and 6 bases, there was a span of 12 bases. The CDR3 totals 13 residues. CDR3 loop: CASSISQGGEQYF. For the CDR3, the DNA is TGTGCCAGTAGTATCTCGCAGGGCGGCGAGCAGTACTTC.

The V and J genes are TRBV6-5 and TRBJ1-6; a possible D gene is TRBD1 (5 bases). Germline V CDR1 and CDR2: MNHEY, SVGAGI. With 4 bases removed from V and 9 bases from J, the gap between germline ends came to 13 bases. This CDR3 comprises 14 residues. CDR3 coding DNA: TGTGCCAGCAGTTGCCGGGGGACTGGTTCACCCCTCCACTTT. This codes for CASSCRGTGSPLHF.

The chain joins TRBV6-2 or TRBV6-3 to TRBJ1-2; 7 bases align to TRBD1. The CDR3 sequence is 14 residues long. Trimming at V came to 6 bases and at J to 5 bases, leaving 9 bases not matched to a gene. From germline, CDR1 is MNHEY and CDR2 SVGEGT. CDR3 region: CASSQGTAKYGYTF. In nucleotides, the CDR3 is TGTGCCAGCAGCCAAGGGACAGCAAAATATGGCTACACCTTC.

This clone has just a few counts. This chain joins TRBV27 and TRBJ1-1; no definite D call. The germline gives CDR1 MNHEY, CDR2 SMNVEV (reference sequence). V was shortened by 3 bases and J by 1 base, with 9 bases between the two germline ends. This CDR3 has 14 residues. The CDR3 DNA reads TGTGCCAGCAGTTTGGCCCGCGCGAACACTGAAGCTTTCTTT. It yields the protein CASSLARANTEAFF.

The V call is TRBV6-9, the J call TRBJ2-2, with 8 bases identical to TRBD1. Germline V CDR1 and CDR2: MNHGY, SVAAGI. The length of the CDR3 is 16 residues. V lost 2 bases to trimming and J lost 6 bases; unmatched junction nucleotides: 8. CDR3 region: CASSYKLGQEAGELFF. CDR3 nucleotide sequence: TGTGCCAGCAGTTATAAGTTGGGACAGGAAGCCGGGGAGCTGTTTTTT.

V and J are TRBV5-1 and TRBJ1-5; 11 nucleotides align to TRBD1. V lost 4 bases to trimming and J lost 4 bases; unmatched junction nucleotides: 4. This CDR3 comprises 15 residues. Germline values: CDR1 SGHRS, CDR2 YFSETQ. CDR3 nucleotides: TGCGCCAGCAGCCTTGGACAGGGGGCTAATCAGCCCCAGCATTTT. Translation gives CASSLGQGANQPQHF.

The chain employs TRBV7-6 and TRBJ2-2; TRBD2 matches 7 bases. CDR3 length: 15 residues. With 1 base clipped from V and 6 bases from J, the junction kept 5 bases outside the gene matches. The germline CDR1 and CDR2 sequences are SGHVS and FNYEAQ. The CDR3 DNA reads TGTGCCAGCAGCTTAGGAGTGGCGGGGGCCGGGGAGCTGTTTTTT. Amino acids: CASSLGVAGAGELFF.

The genes are TRBV6-2 or TRBV6-3 and TRBJ2-6, with 9 bases identical to TRBD1. The CDR3 is 18 amino acids. J was trimmed by 3 bases and V by 6 bases; bases with no gene match: 12. Germline values: CDR1 MNHEY, CDR2 SVGEGT. The CDR3 here is CASSLAAGQGDGANVLTF. The CDR3 DNA reads TGTGCCAGCAGCCTCGCGGCGGGACAGGGTGATGGGGCCAACGTCCTGACTTTC.

The rearrangement links TRBV6-1 to TRBJ2-5; 8 bases map to TRBD1. There are 14 residues in the CDR3. The germline V gene has CDR1 MNHNS and CDR2 SASEGT. Germline trimming cut 6 bases from V and 4 bases from J; bases unmatched to any gene: 7. The CDR3 here is CASRDQGAGETQYF. The CDR3 DNA follows: TGTGCCAGCAGAGACCAGGGGGCAGGAGAGACCCAGTACTTC.